This is a list of T cell receptor beta chains from one sample in a study of blood T cell repertoires in COVID-19. Profiled with immunoSEQ multiplex PCR; TCRdb holds only in-frame clones, not every one. The table includes around 130,000 clones, about 80% detected once. The sample taken for sequencing was peripheral blood. Every receptor here comes from a man aged 35 to 55 with active or convalescent COVID-19. The CDR3 runs from the conserved cysteine through the conserved F or W. Fields, in order: V gene, J gene, D gene, clone size, CDR3 DNA, CDR3 protein. A D gene is named only where the DNA matches it firmly. Rows give clone size only sometimes, using once, few, many, or a class for an expanded clone.

V: TRBV6-1
J: TRBJ2-7
D: TRBD2
size: -
DNA: TGTGCCAGCAGTGAAGTACCCCGACTAGCGGGAAACGAGCAGTACTTC
CDR3: CASSEVPRLAGNEQYF

V: TRBV25-1
J: TRBJ1-4
D: -
size: -
DNA: TGTGCCAGCAGTGACCCCCAGAGGAGTTACGAAAAACTGTTTTTT
CDR3: CASSDPQRSYEKLFF

V: TRBV28
J: TRBJ1-1
D: -
size: -
DNA: TGTGCCAGCAGGCTCCCCTCTCCGGGGAACACTGAAGCTTTCTTT
CDR3: CASRLPSPGNTEAFF

V: TRBV7-6
J: TRBJ1-1
D: -
size: -
DNA: TGTGCCAGCAGCTTAGGCAGGGGGAACACTGAAGCTTTCTTT
CDR3: CASSLGRGNTEAFF

V: TRBV5-1
J: TRBJ2-6
D: -
size: -
DNA: TGCGCCAGCAGCTTGGAGCAGGCCGCCTCTGGGGCCAACGTCCTGACTTTC
CDR3: CASSLEQAASGANVLTF

V: TRBV24-1
J: TRBJ2-3
D: -
size: -
DNA: TGTGCCACCAGTACCGCTCCGGGATATACGCAGTATTTT
CDR3: CATSTAPGYTQYF

V: TRBV19
J: TRBJ1-4
D: TRBD1
size: -
DNA: TGTGCCAGTAGTATGGGACAGCCCGGAGGGGAAAAACTGTTTTTT
CDR3: CASSMGQPGGEKLFF

V: TRBV4-2
J: TRBJ2-3
D: TRBD2
size: -
DNA: TGTGCCAGCAGCCCCATTAGCGGGGGGGCCCCAGATACGCAGTATTTT
CDR3: CASSPISGGAPDTQYF

V: TRBV9
J: TRBJ1-6
D: -
size: -
DNA: TGTGCCAGCAGCCTCTCGTCCGGGATACAAAATTCACCCCTCCACTTT
CDR3: CASSLSSGIQNSPLHF

V: TRBV7-9
J: TRBJ1-6
D: -
size: once
DNA: TGTGCCAGCAGCTTGACAGCTAGCTCCTATAATTCACCCCTCCACTTT
CDR3: CASSLTASSYNSPLHF

V: TRBV4-3
J: TRBJ2-1
D: TRBD2
size: -
DNA: TGCGCCAGCAGCCAAGGCGGCGGGGGGCCCGTGAGCTACAATGAGCAGTTCTTC
CDR3: CASSQGGGGPVSYNEQFF

V: TRBV18
J: TRBJ2-1
D: -
size: -
DNA: TGTGCCAGCTCACGGGAGACTCAGGGGAATGAGCAGTTCTTC
CDR3: CASSRETQGNEQFF

V: TRBV10-2
J: TRBJ2-7
D: -
size: -
DNA: TGCGCCAGCAGGGGACTGTGGAGTTCCGAAGAGCAGTACTTC
CDR3: CASRGLWSSEEQYF

V: TRBV2
J: TRBJ1-4
D: -
size: -
DNA: TGTGCCAGCACCGCCGGGGTACCTAATGAAAAACTGTTTTTT
CDR3: CASTAGVPNEKLFF

V: TRBV6-1
J: TRBJ2-7
D: TRBD2
size: -
DNA: TGTGCCAGCAGCCGACGGACTAGCGGGGTGTACGAGCAGTACTTC
CDR3: CASSRRTSGVYEQYF

V: TRBV7-9
J: TRBJ1-1
D: TRBD1
size: -
DNA: TGTGCCAGCAGCTTAGATCCCGTTGACAGGGATACGGCTTTCTTT
CDR3: CASSLDPVDRDTAFF

V: TRBV6-6
J: TRBJ2-3
D: TRBD1
size: -
DNA: TGTGCCAGCAGTTACTCCACAGGGGCCAAAGGTATGGAGTATTTT
CDR3: CASSYSTGAKGMEYF

V: TRBV18
J: TRBJ2-1
D: TRBD1
size: -
DNA: TGTGCCAGCTCACTCACAGGGGGCCCCTACAATGAGCAGTTCTTC
CDR3: CASSLTGGPYNEQFF

V: TRBV9
J: TRBJ2-2
D: TRBD2
size: -
DNA: TGTGCCAGCAGCGCAGCAGATGCGGGGGGCGGGGAGCTGTTTTTT
CDR3: CASSAADAGGGELFF

V: TRBV19
J: TRBJ1-2
D: TRBD1
size: -
DNA: TGTGCCAGTTTGGACAGGGGCGCCTATGGCTACACCTTC
CDR3: CASLDRGAYGYTF

V: TRBV11-2
J: TRBJ2-7
D: TRBD1
size: few
DNA: TGTGCCAGCAGCTTTGGGGACAGGGGCACCTACGAGCAGTACTTC
CDR3: CASSFGDRGTYEQYF

V: TRBV5-1
J: TRBJ1-2
D: -
size: -
DNA: TGCGCCAGCAGCTTGGCCTCTGCGGTGCCGAGCGGCTACACCTTC
CDR3: CASSLASAVPSGYTF

V: TRBV2
J: TRBJ1-3
D: -
size: -
DNA: TGTGCCAGCACACGGACTGCCTCTGGAAACACCATATATTTT
CDR3: CASTRTASGNTIYF

V: TRBV6-2/TRBV6-3
J: TRBJ2-3
D: TRBD2
size: -
DNA: TGTGCCAGCAGCCGCACCGGGACTAGCGGTATAGATACGCAGTATTTT
CDR3: CASSRTGTSGIDTQYF

V: TRBV19
J: TRBJ1-5
D: -
size: -
DNA: TGTGCCAGTAGTGAAACAGGGTTTTGGGGCAATCAGCCCCAGCATTTT
CDR3: CASSETGFWGNQPQHF

V: TRBV2
J: TRBJ1-3
D: -
size: many
DNA: TGTGCCAGCAGTGACCCCCTACCCTCTGGAAACACCATATATTTT
CDR3: CASSDPLPSGNTIYF

V: TRBV27
J: TRBJ2-3
D: -
size: -
DNA: TGTGCCAGCAGTTCGGGCCGGGGTCGAGATACGCAGTATTTT
CDR3: CASSSGRGRDTQYF

V: TRBV10-1
J: TRBJ2-7
D: -
size: -
DNA: TGCGCCAGCATGAGCATGAGTGGTTTC
CDR3: CASMSMSGF

V: TRBV5-6
J: TRBJ1-3
D: TRBD1
size: -
DNA: TGTGCCAGCAGCAAGGACAGGGGACTAAACACCATATATTTT
CDR3: CASSKDRGLNTIYF

V: TRBV19
J: TRBJ2-4
D: -
size: -
DNA: TGTGCCAGTAGTCCTAAAGCCCCAGCCAAAAACATTCAGTACTTC
CDR3: CASSPKAPAKNIQYF

V: TRBV2
J: TRBJ2-7
D: TRBD1
size: -
DNA: TGTGCCAGCAGTGAACAGGGGGTGGCCTACGAGCAGTACTTC
CDR3: CASSEQGVAYEQYF

V: TRBV4-3
J: TRBJ2-1
D: TRBD2
size: -
DNA: TGCGCCAGCAGCCAAGATTGGCGGGGGGGTGGCAATGAGCAGTTCTTC
CDR3: CASSQDWRGGGNEQFF

V: TRBV10-3
J: TRBJ2-1
D: TRBD2
size: -
DNA: TGTGCCATCAGTAGCGGGGGGGCCCGAGAGCAGTTCTTC
CDR3: CAISSGGAREQFF

V: TRBV9
J: TRBJ2-7
D: TRBD2
size: -
DNA: TGTGCCAGCAGCGTAGGGTACGGGACTAGCGGGGGCATCGAGCAGTACTTC
CDR3: CASSVGYGTSGGIEQYF

V: TRBV6-5
J: TRBJ1-6
D: TRBD1
size: -
DNA: TGTGCCAGCAGGGGACAGTCTAATTCACCCCTCCACTTT
CDR3: CASRGQSNSPLHF

V: TRBV6-4
J: TRBJ2-2
D: -
size: -
DNA: TGTGCCAGCAGTCGCAGCGCCTGGGACACCGGGGAGCTGTTTTTT
CDR3: CASSRSAWDTGELFF

V: TRBV6-5
J: TRBJ1-3
D: -
size: -
DNA: TGTGCCAGCTCTGGCGGCGTAGGAAACACCATATATTTT
CDR3: CASSGGVGNTIYF

V: TRBV6-6
J: TRBJ2-5
D: -
size: -
DNA: TGTGCCAGCAGTTATACAGCGGGAGAGACCCAGTACTTC
CDR3: CASSYTAGETQYF

V: TRBV6-6
J: TRBJ2-5
D: -
size: -
DNA: TGTGCCAGCAAGGGGCACGGCCAAGAGACCCAGTACTTC
CDR3: CASKGHGQETQYF